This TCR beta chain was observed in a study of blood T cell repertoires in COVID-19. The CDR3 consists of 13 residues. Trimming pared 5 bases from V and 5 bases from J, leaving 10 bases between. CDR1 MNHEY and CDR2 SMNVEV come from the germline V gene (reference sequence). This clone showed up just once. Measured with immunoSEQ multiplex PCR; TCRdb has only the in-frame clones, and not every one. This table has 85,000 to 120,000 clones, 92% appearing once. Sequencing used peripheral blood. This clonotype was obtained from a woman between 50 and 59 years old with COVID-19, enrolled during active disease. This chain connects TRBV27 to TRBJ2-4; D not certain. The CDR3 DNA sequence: TGTGCCAGCAGTCCCGACTCCGAAAACATTCAGTACTTC. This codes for CASSPDSENIQYF.